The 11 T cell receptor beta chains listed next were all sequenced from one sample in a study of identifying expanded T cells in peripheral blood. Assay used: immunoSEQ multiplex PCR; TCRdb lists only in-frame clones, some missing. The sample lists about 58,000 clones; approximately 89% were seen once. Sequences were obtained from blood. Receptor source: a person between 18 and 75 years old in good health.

This chain's CDR3 is CASTLRVLPGELFF. The CDR3 coding sequence is TGTGCCAGCACCTTACGGGTACTCCCCGGGGAGCTGTTTTTT. The chain employs TRBV6-5 and TRBJ2-2; the D is unclear. Germline values: CDR1 MNHEY, CDR2 SVGAGI. The CDR3 runs 14 residues. The V gene lost 7 bases and the J gene lost 6 bases, with 15 bases spanning the gap.

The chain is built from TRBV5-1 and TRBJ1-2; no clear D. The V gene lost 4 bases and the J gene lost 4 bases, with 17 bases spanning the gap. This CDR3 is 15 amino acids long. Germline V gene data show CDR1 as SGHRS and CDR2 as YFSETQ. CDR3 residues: CASSPPAGSFYGYTF. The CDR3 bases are TGCGCCAGCAGCCCCCCAGCGGGCTCTTTCTATGGCTACACCTTC.

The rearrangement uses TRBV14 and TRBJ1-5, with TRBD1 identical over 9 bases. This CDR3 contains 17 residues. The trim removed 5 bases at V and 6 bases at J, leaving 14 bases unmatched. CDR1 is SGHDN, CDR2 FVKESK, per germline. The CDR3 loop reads CASSYRDRDYASQPQHF. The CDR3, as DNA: TGTGCCAGCAGCTACCGGGACAGGGACTATGCAAGTCAGCCCCAGCATTTT.

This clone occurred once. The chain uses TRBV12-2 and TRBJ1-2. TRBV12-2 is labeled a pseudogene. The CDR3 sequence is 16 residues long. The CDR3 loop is CASRLEGPGDGYGYTF. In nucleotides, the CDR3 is TGTGCAAGTCGCTTAGAAGGGCCTGGGGACGGCTATGGCTACACCTTC.

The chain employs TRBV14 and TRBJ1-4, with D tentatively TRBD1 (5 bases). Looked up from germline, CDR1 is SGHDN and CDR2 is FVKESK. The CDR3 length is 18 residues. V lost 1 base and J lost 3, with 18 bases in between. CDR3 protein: CASSQARDPGASNEKLFF. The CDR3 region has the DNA TGTGCCAGCAGCCAAGCACGGGACCCCGGCGCTTCTAATGAAAAACTGTTTTTT.

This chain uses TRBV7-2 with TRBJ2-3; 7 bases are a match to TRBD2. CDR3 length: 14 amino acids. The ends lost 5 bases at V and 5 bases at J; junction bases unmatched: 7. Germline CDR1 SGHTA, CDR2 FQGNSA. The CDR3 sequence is CASSPSGPGDTQYF. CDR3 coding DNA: TGTGCCAGCAGCCCTAGCGGTCCGGGAGATACGCAGTATTTT.

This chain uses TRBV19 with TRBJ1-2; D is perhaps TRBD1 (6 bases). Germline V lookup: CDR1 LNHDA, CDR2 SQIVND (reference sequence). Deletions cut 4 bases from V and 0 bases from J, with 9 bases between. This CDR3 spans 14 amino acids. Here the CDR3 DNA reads TGTGCCAGTAGTACAGGGGCACCTAACTATGGCTACACCTTC. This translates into CASSTGAPNYGYTF.

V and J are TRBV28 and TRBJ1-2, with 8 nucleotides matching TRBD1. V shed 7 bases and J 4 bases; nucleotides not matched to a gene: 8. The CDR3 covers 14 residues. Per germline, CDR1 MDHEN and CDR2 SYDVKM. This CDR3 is CASTDRGAGYGYTF. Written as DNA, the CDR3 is TGTGCCAGCACAGACAGGGGCGCCGGCTATGGCTACACCTTC.

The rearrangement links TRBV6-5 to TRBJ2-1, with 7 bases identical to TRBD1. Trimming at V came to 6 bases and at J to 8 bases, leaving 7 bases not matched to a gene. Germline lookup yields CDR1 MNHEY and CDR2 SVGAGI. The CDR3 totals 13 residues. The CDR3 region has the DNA TGTGCCAGCAGAGAAGGGGGCAGGGATGAGCAGTTCTTC. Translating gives CASREGGRDEQFF.

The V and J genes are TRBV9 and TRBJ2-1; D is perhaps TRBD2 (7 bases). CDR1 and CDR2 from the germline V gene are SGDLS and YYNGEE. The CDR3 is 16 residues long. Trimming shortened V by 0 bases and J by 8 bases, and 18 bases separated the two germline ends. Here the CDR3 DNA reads TGTGCCAGCAGCGTAGTTGGGGGGGCCTCTTTCGATGAGCAGTTCTTC. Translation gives CASSVVGGASFDEQFF.

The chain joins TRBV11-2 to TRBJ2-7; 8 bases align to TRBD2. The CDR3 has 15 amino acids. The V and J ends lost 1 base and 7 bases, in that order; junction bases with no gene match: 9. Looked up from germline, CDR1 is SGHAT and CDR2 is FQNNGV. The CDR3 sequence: CASSLGLERGREQYF. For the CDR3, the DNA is TGTGCCAGCAGCTTAGGTCTCGAGCGGGGGCGTGAGCAGTACTTC.